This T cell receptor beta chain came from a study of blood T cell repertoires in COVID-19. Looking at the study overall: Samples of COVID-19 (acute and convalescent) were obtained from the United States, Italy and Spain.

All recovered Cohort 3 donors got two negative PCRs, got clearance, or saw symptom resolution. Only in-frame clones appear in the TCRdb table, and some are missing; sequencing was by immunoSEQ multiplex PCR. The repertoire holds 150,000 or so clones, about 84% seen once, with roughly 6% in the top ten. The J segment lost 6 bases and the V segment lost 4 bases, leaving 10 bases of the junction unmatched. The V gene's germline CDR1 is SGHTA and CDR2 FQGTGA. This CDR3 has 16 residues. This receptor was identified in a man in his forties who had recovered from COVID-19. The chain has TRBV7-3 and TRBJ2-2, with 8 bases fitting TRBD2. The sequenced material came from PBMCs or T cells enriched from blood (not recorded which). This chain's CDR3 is CASSSPYLSGAGELFF. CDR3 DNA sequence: TGTGCCAGCAGCTCCCCTTACCTTAGCGGGGCCGGGGAGCTGTTTTTT.